The rows below give T cell receptor beta chains drawn from one sample of a study of cytotoxic CD8 clonotypes in ibrutinib-treated CLL. The repertoire was sequenced with immunoSEQ multiplex PCR; TCRdb's copy has only in-frame clones and lacks some. The sample holds more than 25,000 clones, around three quarters seen once. The sample in question was PBMCs, obtained after 24 months of ibrutinib treatment. All receptors come from a human donor with chronic lymphocytic leukemia. The CDR3 runs from the conserved cysteine through the conserved F or W. Each record gives: clone size, D gene, J gene, V gene, CDR3 DNA, CDR3 protein. A D gene is named only where the DNA matches it firmly. Size is omitted from some rows. Given values are once, few, many or a class for expanded clones.

size: few; D: TRBD1; J: TRBJ1-6; V: TRBV10-2; DNA: TGCGCCAGCACCGGGACAGACAATTCACCCCTCCACTTT; CDR3: CASTGTDNSPLHF
size: few; D: TRBD1; J: TRBJ1-1; V: TRBV5-6; DNA: TGTGCCAGCAGCACCAAAACAACAGGGGGTGTCACTGAAGCTTTCTTT; CDR3: CASSTKTTGGVTEAFF
size: -; D: -; J: TRBJ1-4; V: TRBV6-5; DNA: TGTGCCAGCAGTTTTAACAGGGATAATGAAAAACTGTTTTTT; CDR3: CASSFNRDNEKLFF
size: -; D: -; J: TRBJ2-1; V: TRBV7-3; DNA: TGTGCCAGCAGCCCCAGGTCTGGTGGGGGGCCGGGGAATGAGCAGTTCTTC; CDR3: CASSPRSGGGPGNEQFF
size: few; D: -; J: TRBJ1-5; V: TRBV6-5; DNA: TGTGCCAGCAGTTACTCGATGGGGGATGGCCAGCCCCAGCATTTT; CDR3: CASSYSMGDGQPQHF
size: -; D: -; J: TRBJ2-7; V: TRBV14; DNA: TGTGCCAGCAGCCGAGTTTGGGGCCAACACTACGAGCAGTACTTC; CDR3: CASSRVWGQHYEQYF
size: -; D: -; J: TRBJ2-5; V: TRBV5-6; DNA: TGTGCCAGCAGCTTGATGGGGGGAAGGGAGACCCAGTACTTC; CDR3: CASSLMGGRETQYF
size: few; D: TRBD2; J: TRBJ2-7; V: TRBV11-1; DNA: TGTGCCACCCAGACTAGCGGGGGAGGCGAGCAGTACTTC; CDR3: CATQTSGGGEQYF
size: -; D: TRBD1; J: TRBJ2-7; V: TRBV28; DNA: TGTGCCAGCAGTCCGACCGGGACAGGGATGTACGAGCAGTACTTC; CDR3: CASSPTGTGMYEQYF
size: -; D: -; J: TRBJ2-2; V: TRBV5-4; DNA: TGTGCCAGCAGTCCCGAGACAGGCACCGGGGAGCTGTTTTTT; CDR3: CASSPETGTGELFF
size: -; D: TRBD2; J: TRBJ2-5; V: TRBV5-4; DNA: TGTGCCAGCAGCTTGAGATTCGGGGGGGGTGTACAAGAGACCCAGTACTTC; CDR3: CASSLRFGGGVQETQYF
size: -; D: -; J: TRBJ2-5; V: TRBV9; DNA: TGTGCCAGCAGCGTAGAAAACAGGAGACAAGAGACCCAGTACTTC; CDR3: CASSVENRRQETQYF
size: once; D: -; J: TRBJ2-7; V: TRBV30; DNA: TGTGCCTGGATACCGGGCCGCTACGAGCAGTACTTC; CDR3: CAWIPGRYEQYF
size: -; D: TRBD1; J: TRBJ2-5; V: TRBV7-9; DNA: TGTGCCAGCAGCCAAAGACAGGGTCAAGAGACCCAGTACTTC; CDR3: CASSQRQGQETQYF
size: -; D: TRBD2; J: TRBJ2-1; V: TRBV9; DNA: TGTGCCAGCAGCTCAGCGGGACTAGCGGGGGGGCATGAGCAGTTCTTC; CDR3: CASSSAGLAGGHEQFF
size: -; D: -; J: TRBJ2-2; V: TRBV2; DNA: TGTGCCAGCAGCTTCCGCACCGGGGAGCTGTTTTTT; CDR3: CASSFRTGELFF
size: medium-sized; D: -; J: TRBJ2-7; V: TRBV5-4; DNA: TGTGCCAGCAGCTTGGGGTCCGGCGGATACGAGCAGTACTTC; CDR3: CASSLGSGGYEQYF
size: -; D: -; J: TRBJ2-1; V: TRBV19; DNA: TGTGCCAGTAGTATGGTAGCGGTCTCCTACAATGAGCAGTTCTTC; CDR3: CASSMVAVSYNEQFF
size: few; D: -; J: TRBJ1-2; V: TRBV11-2; DNA: TGTGCCAGCAGCGATTTTCTTGCAACCGGCCTTCGGGCCGGCTATGGCTACACCTTC; CDR3: CASSDFLATGLRAGYGYTF
size: -; D: -; J: TRBJ2-7; V: TRBV18; DNA: TGTGCCAGCTCGTCGGGACGGGAGAGCTCCTACGAGCAGTACTTC; CDR3: CASSSGRESSYEQYF